These 12 T cell receptor beta chains were all obtained from the same sample, sequenced in a study of blood T cell repertoires in COVID-19. The assay was immunoSEQ multiplex PCR, and TCRdb's table has in-frame clones only and misses some. Of 150,000 to 200,000 clones detected, roughly 83% appear once; the ten largest clones hold 2.5% to 3%. What was sequenced was peripheral blood. The receptors were sampled from a woman aged 60 to 75 with acute or convalescent COVID-19.

The CDR3, as DNA: TGTGCCAGCAGCGTAGAGGTTCAGGGCACTGAAGCTTTCTTT. This encodes CASSVEVQGTEAFF. The V gene is TRBV9, the J gene TRBJ1-1; tentative D call: TRBD1 (5 bases). This CDR3 contains 14 residues. Trimming removed 0 bases from V and 4 bases from J, with 10 bases in between. Germline values: CDR1 SGDLS, CDR2 YYNGEE.

This rearrangement joins TRBV2 to TRBJ2-2, with 13 bases that match TRBD2. This CDR3 has 15 residues. Germline-derived CDR1 and CDR2 are SNHLY and FYNNEI. The V segment lost 6 bases and the J segment 3 bases; nucleotides outside the gene matches: 1. CDR3 nucleotides: TGTGCCAGCAGGGGGACTAGCGGGGACACCGGGGAGCTGTTTTTT. This gives the protein CASRGTSGDTGELFF.

The chain couples TRBV6-5 to TRBJ1-3, with a tentative D call TRBD1 (5 bases). Germline V gives CDR1 MNHEY, CDR2 SVGAGI. V lost 7 bases to trimming and J lost 0 bases, with 13 bases between them. The CDR3 extends over 15 amino acids. The CDR3 nucleotides are TGTGCCAGCATTCCGGGGGAGTCCTCTGGAAACACCATATATTTT. Encoded protein: CASIPGESSGNTIYF.

The chain couples TRBV9 to TRBJ1-1; D gene unclear. Per the germline V gene, CDR1 is SGDLS and CDR2 is YYNGEE. This CDR3 contains 13 residues. V lost 3 bases to trimming and J lost 3 bases, with 9 bases between them. The CDR3 is CASSDSRDTEAFF. The CDR3 DNA follows: TGTGCCAGCAGCGACAGCCGTGACACTGAAGCTTTCTTT. The full variable domain, in which reference TRBV9 and TRBJ1-1 provide the parts outside the CDR3, is DSGVTQTPKHLITATGQRVTLRCSPRSGDLSVYWYQQSLDQGLQFLIQYYNGEERAKGNILERFSAQQFPDLHSELNLSSLELGDSALYFCASSDSRDTEAFFGQGTRLTVV.

The chain joins TRBV3-1 (or the pseudogene TRBV3-2) to TRBJ2-3; the D is unclear. Trimming left V 3 bases short and J 3 bases short, with 4 bases between. The CDR3 runs to 12 residues. Germline V gives CDR1 LGHDT, CDR2 YNNKEL (reference sequence). The CDR3 nucleotides read TGTGCCAGCAGCCACCCGACAGATACGCAGTATTTT. It yields the protein CASSHPTDTQYF.

The rearrangement uses TRBV5-1 and TRBJ2-3; D is uncertain. Germline CDR1 reads SGHRS; CDR2 reads YFSETQ. The CDR3 is 12 residues long. The ends were cut back, 3 bases at V and 2 bases at J, with 4 bases in the middle. The CDR3 reads CASSYNTDTQYF. DNA for the CDR3: TGCGCCAGCAGCTACAACACAGATACGCAGTATTTT.

The gene calls are TRBV7-2 and TRBJ2-1, with a possible D match to TRBD2 (5 bases). Trimming removed 0 bases from V and 2 bases from J, with 8 bases in between. Germline CDR1 reads SGHTA; CDR2 reads FQGNSA. This CDR3 is 15 amino acids long. CDR3 in DNA: TGTGCCAGCAGCTTAGCGCACGGGGCCTACAATGAGCAGTTCTTC. Protein product: CASSLAHGAYNEQFF.

The chain combines TRBV15 with TRBJ2-7, with 11 bases matching TRBD2. The trim removed 2 bases at V and 0 bases at J, leaving 6 bases unmatched. Germline CDR1 and CDR2: LNHNV and YYDKDF (reference sequence). The CDR3 sequence is 17 residues long. CDR3 residues: CATSRLLAGGGSYEQYF. CDR3 nucleotide sequence: TGTGCCACCAGCAGACTTCTAGCGGGGGGAGGCTCCTACGAGCAGTACTTC.

This rearrangement joins TRBV7-8 to TRBJ1-1; perhaps TRBD1 as D (6 bases). The CDR3 spans 14 residues. Trimming removed 3 bases at V and 1 base at J, with 9 bases between. CDR1 is SGHVS and CDR2 is FQNEAQ in the germline V gene. CDR3 residues: CASSLGRGNTEAFF. The DNA of the CDR3 is TGTGCCAGCAGCTTGGGCAGGGGGAACACTGAAGCTTTCTTT.

CDR3 in amino acids: CASSQGPPGLAGPGGTQYF. The CDR3 nucleotides read TGTGCCAGCAGCCAAGGCCCCCCGGGACTAGCGGGTCCGGGGGGGACCCAGTACTTC. The rearrangement links TRBV14 to TRBJ2-5; 12 nucleotides match TRBD2. The V and J ends lost 1 base and 7 bases, in that order; junction bases with no gene match: 16. The germline CDR1 and CDR2 sequences are SGHDN and FVKESK. This CDR3 has 19 amino acids. Full variable domain (remainder filled in from reference TRBV14 and TRBJ2-5): EAGVTQFPSHSVIEKGQTVTLRCDPISGHDNLYWYRRVMGKEIKFLLHFVKESKQDESGMPNNRFLAERTGGTYSTLKVQPAELEDSGVYFCASSQGPPGLAGPGGTQYFGPGTRLLVL.

The genes are TRBV18 and TRBJ1-2, with D possibly matching TRBD1 (5 bases). The germline V gene encodes CDR1 KGHSH and CDR2 LQKENI. The CDR3 contains 16 residues. Trimming pared 0 bases from V and 6 bases from J, leaving 17 bases between. CDR3 sequence (DNA): TGTGCCAGCTCACCACCGGGGCTTCTCCTGGGGCATGGCTACACCTTC. This gives the protein CASSPPGLLLGHGYTF.

The V call is TRBV4-1, the J call TRBJ1-6; D unclear. Germline V gene data show CDR1 as MGHRA and CDR2 as YSYEKL. This CDR3 region has 15 residues. V was pared by 4 bases and J by 0 bases, with 7 bases between. This CDR3 reads CASSLEGSYNSPLHF. CDR3 coding DNA: TGCGCCAGCAGCCTTGAGGGCTCCTATAATTCACCCCTCCACTTT.